This T cell receptor (beta chain) originates from a study of shared clonotypes between healthy human individuals. Study as a whole: The plates for each donor numbered three CD4 naive, three CD4 memory, two CD8 naive and one CD8 memory. Study findings and constraints: Non-shared clonotypes were found to have lower generation probabilities than the clonotypes that were shared by all four of the sorted-subset donors. Naive CD4 clonotypes were shared across a few donors at about 5.2%.

The CDR3 sequence is 17 residues long. Trimming shortened V by 4 bases and J by 5 bases, and 20 bases separated the two germline ends. Germline-derived CDR1 and CDR2 are MGHRA and YSYEKL. Terminally differentiated effector memory CD45RA+ cells were left out of the naive CD8 fraction, which was CD45RO-negative and positively selected for CCR7. Using immunoSEQ multiplex PCR, the repertoire was profiled, and TCRdb retains in-frame clones only, with some absent. The data show about 2.1 million clones, about 93% seen once. As for this clone: Antigen: not known.

The sequencing input was naive CD8+ T cells from PBMCs. The sequence was obtained from a man younger than 35 in good health. Some clones in this sample may be carry-over from other donors' samples. The J gene is TRBJ2-2, the V gene TRBV4-1; D possibly uses TRBD1 or TRBD2 (5 bases each). CDR3 region: CASSLRHRDRVTGELFF. CDR3 bases: TGCGCCAGCAGCCTAAGACATAGGGACCGCGTGACCGGGGAGCTGTTTTTT.